Each of the 31 T cell receptor beta chains below was sequenced from the same sample in a study of CD8 T cell repertoires and HIV-1 epitope variants. These receptors' targets are unknown. Sequencing was performed with immunoSEQ multiplex PCR; in TCRdb, only in-frame clones are kept and a portion is missing. This sample has 5,400 or so clones, with approximately 61% found just once. Sequenced sample: cultured CD8+ T cells derived from PBMCs. These receptors all come from a male donor with HIV.

This rearrangement joins TRBV7-9 to TRBJ2-7, with TRBD1 matching over 7 bases. The germline gives CDR1 SEHNR, CDR2 FQNEAQ (reference sequence). V lost 2 bases to trimming and J lost 2 bases; unmatched junction nucleotides: 9. The CDR3 length is 16 residues. The CDR3 nucleotides read TGTGCCAGCAGCTTATACCCCGGGACAGATCCCTACGAGCAGTACTTC. This translates into CASSLYPGTDPYEQYF.

The V gene is TRBV28, the J gene TRBJ1-4; the match to TRBD1 covers 9 bases. In germline, CDR1 is MDHEN, CDR2 SYDVKM. The CDR3 loop spans 16 amino acids. Trimming cost V 3 bases and J 4 bases; bases outside gene matches: 6. The CDR3 DNA reads as TGTGCCAGCAGTTTGCCACAGGGGGCTTATAATGAAAAACTGTTTTTT. Protein product: CASSLPQGAYNEKLFF.

The rearrangement links TRBV6-6 to TRBJ1-4; D is ambiguous. V was cut by 2 bases and J by 6 bases, with 10 bases left in between. CDR3 size: 14 residues. CDR1 MNHNY and CDR2 SVGAGI come from the germline V gene (reference sequence). The CDR3 DNA reads as TGTGCCAGCAGTTACCTGTCTTCCGATGAAAAACTGTTTTTT. Protein sequence: CASSYLSSDEKLFF.

This chain uses TRBV7-3 with TRBJ2-5, with 7 bases fitting TRBD2. V lost 5 bases and J lost 1; bases outside the gene matches: 4. The CDR3 runs 14 residues. The V gene's germline CDR1 is SGHTA and CDR2 FQGTGA. In DNA form, the CDR3 reads TGTGCCAGCAGCCCTCAGCGGGGCCAAGAGACCCAGTACTTC. Its translation: CASSPQRGQETQYF.

The chain is built from TRBV27 and TRBJ2-1, with 11 bases lining up with TRBD2. The CDR3 sequence is 16 residues long. After removal of 0 bases from V and 4 bases from J, the junction contained 2 bases not matched to a gene. Germline-derived CDR1 and CDR2 are MNHEY and SMNVEV (reference sequence). The CDR3 DNA reads TGTGCCAGCAGTTTATCCGGGACTAGCGGATACAATGAGCAGTTCTTC. It specifies CASSLSGTSGYNEQFF.

The genes are TRBV14 and TRBJ2-1; TRBD2 aligns across 7 bases. With 2 bases clipped from V and 1 base from J, the junction kept 11 bases outside the gene matches. This CDR3 is built from 18 residues. The germline CDR1 and CDR2 sequences are SGHDN and FVKESK. The CDR3 here is CASSQFLREFNSYNEQFF. CDR3 sequence (DNA): TGTGCCAGCAGCCAATTTTTGCGGGAGTTTAATTCCTACAATGAGCAGTTCTTC. Looking up the rest from reference TRBV14 and TRBJ2-1 gives the full variable domain: EAGVTQFPSHSVIEKGQTVTLRCDPISGHDNLYWYRRVMGKEIKFLLHFVKESKQDESGMPNNRFLAERTGGTYSTLKVQPAELEDSGVYFCASSQFLREFNSYNEQFFGPGTRLTVL.

V and J are TRBV4-3 and TRBJ2-7; the D gene is possibly TRBD2 (7 bases). Germline V gene sequence: CDR1 LGHNA, CDR2 YSLEER. V gave up 1 base and J gave up 3 bases, with 19 bases separating them. The CDR3 has 17 amino acids. The CDR3 here is CASSQGGAGAPFYEQYF. The CDR3 coding sequence is TGCGCCAGCAGCCAAGGGGGGGCGGGGGCCCCGTTCTACGAGCAGTACTTC.

J is TRBJ2-6 and V is TRBV4-3; D is unclear. The ends were cut back, 0 bases at V and 4 bases at J, with 7 bases in the middle. The CDR3 has 15 residues. Germline CDR1 reads LGHNA; CDR2 reads YSLEER. Written as DNA, the CDR3 is TGCGCCAGCAGCCAAGAAAGGGTGGGGGCCAACGTCCTGACTTTC. This encodes CASSQERVGANVLTF.

The J gene is TRBJ1-2, the V gene TRBV6-5; no definite D call. V gave up 2 bases and J gave up 5 bases, with 15 bases separating them. CDR1 and CDR2 from the germline V gene are MNHEY and SVGAGI. The length of the CDR3 is 15 residues. CDR3 in amino acids: CASSYGGIGQYGYTF. The CDR3 region has the DNA TGTGCCAGCAGTTACGGAGGGATCGGGCAATATGGCTACACCTTC.

This clone was observed a few times. The CDR3 nucleotides read TGTGCCAGCAGCTTGCGTCTTGGGTCAAGCACAGATACGCAGTATTTT. It translates to CASSLRLGSSTDTQYF. The chain combines TRBV7-2 with TRBJ2-3, with no clear D. Germline-derived CDR1 and CDR2 are SGHTA and FQGNSA. V gave up 3 bases and J gave up 0 bases, with 13 bases separating them. This CDR3 contains 16 residues.

This clone was detected a few times. This chain uses TRBV19 with TRBJ2-2; no reliable D call. The CDR3 totals 15 residues. The germline gives CDR1 LNHDA, CDR2 SQIVND (reference sequence). V lost 1 base and J lost 2, with 8 bases in between. CDR3 coding DNA: TGTGCCAGTAGTATAGTTGTACTTAACACCGGGGAGCTGTTTTTT. As protein: CASSIVVLNTGELFF.

In this sample, this clone turned up a few times. The chain combines TRBV6-5 with TRBJ2-1; D unresolved. CDR1 and CDR2 from the germline V gene are MNHEY and SVGAGI. The CDR3 is 14 residues long. Trimming took off 4 bases at V and 6 bases at J, with 13 bases between the two ends. CDR3 region: CASSSLGRSNEQFF. CDR3 bases: TGTGCCAGCAGTTCCCTCGGCAGGTCCAATGAGCAGTTCTTC.

This clone was observed a handful of times. The rearrangement joins TRBV11-3 to TRBJ2-1; the D is unclear. CDR1 is SGHNT and CDR2 is YENEEA in the germline V gene. The CDR3 extends over 13 amino acids. Between the trimmed V and J ends, which lost 6 bases and 4 bases, there was a span of 10 bases. The CDR3 sequence: CASSFRSYNEQFF. In DNA, the CDR3 is TGTGCCAGCAGTTTCCGGTCGTACAATGAGCAGTTCTTC.

This clone turned up a few times. This chain joins TRBV28 and TRBJ2-7; 8 bases fit TRBD1. Germline lookup yields CDR1 MDHEN and CDR2 SYDVKM. V was clipped by 7 bases and J by 5 bases; unmatched bases: 7. The CDR3 spans 13 residues. CDR3 loop: CASKDRVINEQYF. CDR3 sequence (DNA): TGTGCCAGCAAGGACAGGGTAATCAACGAGCAGTACTTC.

This sequence joins TRBV7-7 and TRBJ1-4, with 9 bases lining up with TRBD1. The CDR3 extends over 14 amino acids. Germline V gives CDR1 SSHAT, CDR2 FNYEAQ (reference sequence). V was clipped by 2 bases and J by 8 bases; unmatched bases: 3. The CDR3 coding sequence is TGTGCCAGCAGCTTAAGGGACAGGGAAGAAAAACTGTTTTTT. This translates into CASSLRDREEKLFF.

This rearrangement joins TRBV5-1 to TRBJ2-3, with unresolved D. This CDR3 is built from 11 residues. The V end was cut by 2 bases, the J end by 4 bases, with 2 bases between. CDR1 is SGHRS, CDR2 YFSETQ, per germline. The CDR3 DNA is TGCGCCAGCAGCTTTGCAGATACGCAGTATTTT. Translated: CASSFADTQYF.

This clone has more than one count but fewer than ten. The chain employs TRBV5-1 and TRBJ1-1, with no clear D. V was cut by 1 base and J by 0 bases, with 13 bases left in between. CDR1 is SGHRS, CDR2 YFSETQ, per germline. The CDR3 loop spans 16 amino acids. CDR3 sequence (DNA): TGCGCCAGCAGCTTGATCCCGCCCACCTTGAACACTGAAGCTTTCTTT. Encoded protein: CASSLIPPTLNTEAFF.

The gene calls are TRBV2 and TRBJ1-4; unclear D gene. With 3 bases removed from V and 4 bases from J, the gap between germline ends came to 9 bases. Germline V gene data show CDR1 as SNHLY and CDR2 as FYNNEI. CDR3 length: 14 amino acids. CDR3 amino acids: CASSDTGINEKLFF. For the CDR3, the DNA is TGTGCCAGCAGTGATACGGGGATTAATGAAAAACTGTTTTTT.

About this clone: A junction boundary mismatches the germline segment, possibly from a read error. The chain links TRBV4-3 to TRBJ2-3; D is unclear. Per germline, CDR1 LGHNA and CDR2 YSLEER. This CDR3 region has 14 residues. Written as DNA, the CDR3 is TGCGCCAGCAGCCAAGATCTTTTGGGCCCATCGAGTAGTTTT. Encoded protein: CASSQDLLGPSSSF.

The CDR3 DNA sequence: TGTGCCAGCAGTTTCGGGGGGGTCCACAATGAGCAGTTCTTC. Translating gives CASSFGGVHNEQFF. The chain carries TRBV6-5 and TRBJ2-1; 8 bases match TRBD2. The CDR3 loop spans 14 amino acids. V was pared by 4 bases and J by 5 bases, with 4 bases of the junction left unmatched. Germline loops: CDR1 MNHEY, CDR2 SVGAGI.

The V call is TRBV27, the J call TRBJ2-5; 9 bases agree with TRBD2. The junction had 7 bases not matched to a gene; V was cut back by 7 bases and J by 4 bases. Germline CDR1 MNHEY, CDR2 SMNVEV (reference sequence). The CDR3 covers 14 residues. CDR3 bases: TGTGCCAGCACTTCAGCGGGGGGATCAGAGACCCAGTACTTC. This sequence encodes CASTSAGGSETQYF.

The chain is built from TRBV11-2 and TRBJ2-5; tentatively, D is TRBD1 (6 bases). CDR1 is SGHAT, CDR2 FQNNGV, per germline. Trimming removed 5 bases at V and 5 bases at J, with 12 bases between. CDR3 length equals 13 residues. The CDR3 spells CASSRDIGETQYF. The CDR3 DNA reads TGTGCCAGCAGCCGGGACATTGGCGAGACCCAGTACTTC.

V is TRBV4-2 and J is TRBJ2-1; 9 positions match TRBD1. The V and J ends lost 0 bases and 8 bases, in that order; junction bases with no gene match: 2. The CDR3 sequence is 14 residues long. Germline V lookup: CDR1 LGHNA, CDR2 YNFKEQ. The CDR3 coding sequence is TGTGCCAGCAGCCAAGAGGACAGGGGATATGAGCAGTTCTTC. It is translated as CASSQEDRGYEQFF.

The rearrangement links TRBV9 to TRBJ1-2, with a possible D match to TRBD1 (5 bases). Germline V gene sequence: CDR1 SGDLS, CDR2 YYNGEE. This CDR3 spans 14 amino acids. The ends were cut back, 0 bases at V and 9 bases at J, with 15 bases in the middle. DNA of the CDR3: TGTGCCAGCAGCGTAGAACCCTATGCAGGGAGCTACACCTTC. Protein: CASSVEPYAGSYTF.

The rearrangement links TRBV6-5 to TRBJ2-1, with D hard to call. In germline, CDR1 is MNHEY, CDR2 SVGAGI. The CDR3 covers 12 residues. Trimming stripped 7 bases from V and 6 bases from J, with 10 bases between. The CDR3 DNA reads as TGTGCCAGCATTACAGAAAGCAATGAGCAGTTCTTC. It translates to CASITESNEQFF.

The table lists this clone with a few counts. The rearrangement uses TRBV28 and TRBJ1-3, with TRBD1 matching over 7 bases. The CDR3 spans 18 residues. From germline, CDR1 is MDHEN and CDR2 SYDVKM. V lost 1 base and J lost 0; bases outside the gene matches: 9. CDR3: CASSLLLAGTDSGNTIYF. The DNA for the CDR3 is TGTGCCAGCAGTTTATTACTCGCCGGGACAGACTCTGGAAACACCATATATTTT.

The chain is built from TRBV6-1 and TRBJ2-2; D gene uncertain. The CDR3 has 15 residues. CDR1 and CDR2 from the germline V gene are MNHNS and SASEGT. The germline V and J ends were trimmed by 8 bases and 7 bases, with 20 bases remaining between them. The CDR3 here is CASDAGSWVGGELFF. CDR3 bases: TGTGCCAGCGACGCCGGTAGCTGGGTGGGCGGGGAGCTGTTTTTT.

The chain employs TRBV27 and TRBJ1-5, with TRBD1 as a possible D gene (6 bases). This CDR3 comprises 14 residues. Trimming took 3 bases from V and 3 from J, leaving 9 bases between them. Germline loops: CDR1 MNHEY, CDR2 SMNVEV (reference sequence). This CDR3 reads CASSFQGSNQPQHF. The CDR3 nucleotides are TGTGCCAGCAGTTTTCAGGGGTCCAATCAGCCCCAGCATTTT.

This chain uses TRBV6-5 with TRBJ2-2; perhaps TRBD1 as D (5 bases). Trimming removed 0 bases at V and 5 bases at J, with 7 bases between. The CDR3 covers 14 residues. CDR1 is MNHEY and CDR2 is SVGAGI in the germline V gene. CDR3 DNA sequence: TGTGCCAGCAGTTACTCGCAGGGAACCGGGGAGCTGTTTTTT. Its protein product is CASSYSQGTGELFF.

This clone was seen more than once but under ten times. J is TRBJ1-1 and V is TRBV27; possibly TRBD1 for D (6 bases). V was pared by 2 bases and J by 4 bases, with 11 bases between. This CDR3 region has 14 residues. CDR1 is MNHEY, CDR2 SMNVEV, per germline (reference sequence). CDR3 sequence: CASSLDGGITEAFF. CDR3 DNA: TGTGCCAGCAGTTTAGATGGGGGCATCACTGAAGCTTTCTTT.

The chain carries TRBV7-9 and TRBJ2-5; 11 bases agree with TRBD2. CDR3 length: 17 residues. The V segment lost 4 bases and the J segment 4 bases; nucleotides outside the gene matches: 11. The germline CDR1 and CDR2 sequences are SEHNR and FQNEAQ (reference sequence). CDR3 region: CASSSGTSGGPGETQYF. The CDR3 bases are TGTGCCAGCAGCTCAGGGACTAGCGGAGGACCGGGAGAGACCCAGTACTTC.